Listed below are T cell receptor beta chains from one sample, sequenced in a study of T-cell reconstitution after alpha-beta-depleted transplantation in children. TCRdb itself ran the PCR reads through MiXCR, one entry per CDR3 protein. The table includes some 490,000 distinct CDR3 sequences, approximately 12% detected once. The sequencing here drew on PBMCs from the stem cell graft donor, taken from the stem cell graft. The receptors here all came from a human donor who donated a stem cell graft to a child with combined immunodeficiency. Both conserved end residues are part of each CDR3. Fields, in order: V gene, D gene, CDR3 protein. D genes are given only for firm matches.

v_gene: TRBV12-5
d_gene: -
CDR3aa: CASGLVLRSLDGANVLTF

v_gene: TRBV4-3
d_gene: TRBD2
CDR3aa: CASSQALTFSGGANEQFF

v_gene: TRBV19
d_gene: -
CDR3aa: CASSMYSTDTQYF

v_gene: TRBV12-3/TRBV12-4
d_gene: TRBD2
CDR3aa: CASSSPRQRGTNEQFF

v_gene: TRBV12-3/TRBV12-4
d_gene: -
CDR3aa: CASSLGTGRVNEQFF

v_gene: TRBV14
d_gene: TRBD1
CDR3aa: CASSQAGTAYNEQFF

v_gene: TRBV5-4
d_gene: -
CDR3aa: CASAMMTGYNEQFF

v_gene: TRBV4-3
d_gene: -
CDR3aa: CASSHTQGTGANVLTF

v_gene: TRBV12-3/TRBV12-4
d_gene: -
CDR3aa: CASRSATSNSYEQYF

v_gene: TRBV20-1
d_gene: -
CDR3aa: CSARDWEGVDQPQHF

v_gene: TRBV6-1
d_gene: -
CDR3aa: CASSELGARYEQYF

v_gene: TRBV6-2/TRBV6-3
d_gene: -
CDR3aa: CASRYGGDDYEQYF

v_gene: TRBV9
d_gene: TRBD2
CDR3aa: CASSVSGSGASYEQYF

v_gene: TRBV7-9
d_gene: -
CDR3aa: CASSRGGQPQHF

v_gene: TRBV29-1
d_gene: -
CDR3aa: CSVVGGGVYEQYF

v_gene: TRBV4-2
d_gene: -
CDR3aa: CASSQDLSGHPRKNIQYF

v_gene: TRBV2
d_gene: TRBD2
CDR3aa: CASSPRTSGRLDNEQFF

v_gene: TRBV3-1
d_gene: TRBD1
CDR3aa: CASSPGGDYGYTF

v_gene: TRBV12-3/TRBV12-4
d_gene: -
CDR3aa: CASNPAGTPIEPQHF